This T cell receptor (beta chain) comes out of a study of cytomegalovirus exposure and HLA in healthy donors. Study results and caveats: The Asian-associated ancestry cluster reportedly had fewer N-insertions than the approximately 650-donor mean in a later analysis.

Details on this clone: Its antigen is not identified.

CDR1 ENHRY and CDR2 SYGVKD come from the germline V gene. V lost 6 bases and J 3 bases, leaving 14 bases between the germline ends. CDR3 length: 14 residues. Primers included in the PCR were 60 Vbeta and 13 Jbeta primers. Sequencing used immunoSEQ multiplex PCR; TCRdb keeps in-frame clones, though not all of them. The data show 95,000 to 150,000 clones, and the top ten clones hold about 2.2%. The clonotype originates from a middle-aged man in good health and CMV-seronegative. The chain employs TRBV10-3 and TRBJ1-2, with no clear D. Sequencing was carried out using PBMCs. Here the CDR3 DNA reads TGTGCCATCAGGCGCCGGGAGCCCCACTATGGCTACACCTTC. This encodes CAIRRREPHYGYTF.